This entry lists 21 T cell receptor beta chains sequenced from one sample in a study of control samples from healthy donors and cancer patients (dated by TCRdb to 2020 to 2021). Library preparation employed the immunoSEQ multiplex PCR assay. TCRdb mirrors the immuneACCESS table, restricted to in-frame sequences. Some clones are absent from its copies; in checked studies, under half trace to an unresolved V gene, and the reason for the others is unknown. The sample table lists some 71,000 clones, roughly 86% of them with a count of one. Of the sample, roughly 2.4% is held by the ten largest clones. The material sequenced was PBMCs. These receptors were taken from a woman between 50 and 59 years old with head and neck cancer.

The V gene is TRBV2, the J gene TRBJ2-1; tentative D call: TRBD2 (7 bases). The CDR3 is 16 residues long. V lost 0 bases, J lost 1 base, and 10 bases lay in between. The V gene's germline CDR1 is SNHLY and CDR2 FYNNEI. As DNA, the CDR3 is TGTGCCAGCAGTGAAGCAGGGGGGGTGTCCTACAATGAGCAGTTCTTC. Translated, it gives CASSEAGGVSYNEQFF.

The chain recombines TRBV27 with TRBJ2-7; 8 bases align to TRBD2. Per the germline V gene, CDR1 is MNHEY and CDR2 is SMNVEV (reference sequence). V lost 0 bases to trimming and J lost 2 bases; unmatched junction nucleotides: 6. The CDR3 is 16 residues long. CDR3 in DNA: TGTGCCAGCAGTTTATCGACGGGGGGGTCAACCTACGAGCAGTACTTC. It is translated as CASSLSTGGSTYEQYF.

CDR3 coding DNA: TGCAGCGTCTCTGAAGTGCAAGCTTTCTTT. Its translation is CSVSEVQAFF. This rearrangement joins TRBV29-1 to TRBJ1-1; no reliable D call. V lost 6 bases and J lost 9, with 11 bases in between. CDR1 is SQVTM and CDR2 is ANQGSEA in the germline V gene. The CDR3 totals 10 residues.

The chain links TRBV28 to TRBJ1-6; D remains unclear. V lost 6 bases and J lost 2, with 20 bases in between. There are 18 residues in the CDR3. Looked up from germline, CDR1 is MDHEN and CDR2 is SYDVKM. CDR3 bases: TGTGCCAGCAGAGAACGGGCCCGCACGATGACCTATAATTCACCCCTCCACTTT. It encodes CASRERARTMTYNSPLHF.

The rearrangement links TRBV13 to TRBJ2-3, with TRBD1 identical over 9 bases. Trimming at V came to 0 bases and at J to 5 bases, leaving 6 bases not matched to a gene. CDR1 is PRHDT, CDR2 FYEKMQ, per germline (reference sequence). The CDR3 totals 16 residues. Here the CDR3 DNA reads TGTGCCAGCAGCTTAGGTGACAGGGGGGCGCTAGATACGCAGTATTTT. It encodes CASSLGDRGALDTQYF.

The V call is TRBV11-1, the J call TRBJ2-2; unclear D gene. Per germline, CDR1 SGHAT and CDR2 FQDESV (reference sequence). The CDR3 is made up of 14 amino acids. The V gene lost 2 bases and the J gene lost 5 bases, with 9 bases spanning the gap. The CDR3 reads CASSLIGQTGELFF. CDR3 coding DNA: TGTGCCAGCAGCTTAATAGGGCAGACCGGGGAGCTGTTTTTT.

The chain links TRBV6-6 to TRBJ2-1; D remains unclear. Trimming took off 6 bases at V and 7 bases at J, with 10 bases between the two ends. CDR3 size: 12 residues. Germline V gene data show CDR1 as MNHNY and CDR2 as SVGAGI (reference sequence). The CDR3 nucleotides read TGTGCCAGCAGCAGACCGAGGAATGAGCAGTTCTTC. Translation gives CASSRPRNEQFF.

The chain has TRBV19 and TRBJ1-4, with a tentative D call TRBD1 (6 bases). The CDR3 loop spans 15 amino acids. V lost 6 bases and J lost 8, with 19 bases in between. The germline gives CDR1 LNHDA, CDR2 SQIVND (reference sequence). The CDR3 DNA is TGTGCCAGTAGCGCAAGACAGGTGTCTCGCGAAAAACTGTTTTTT. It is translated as CASSARQVSREKLFF.

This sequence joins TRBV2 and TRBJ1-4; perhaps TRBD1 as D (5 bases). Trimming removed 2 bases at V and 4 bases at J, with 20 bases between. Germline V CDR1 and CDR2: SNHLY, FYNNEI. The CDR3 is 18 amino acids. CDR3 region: CASSEFPGTVKGNEKLFF. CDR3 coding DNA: TGTGCCAGCAGTGAATTTCCGGGGACGGTCAAGGGTAATGAAAAACTGTTTTTT.

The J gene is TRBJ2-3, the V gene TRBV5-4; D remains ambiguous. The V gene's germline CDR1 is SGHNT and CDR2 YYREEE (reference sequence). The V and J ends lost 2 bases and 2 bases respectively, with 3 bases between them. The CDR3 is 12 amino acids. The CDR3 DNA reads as TGTGCCAGCAGCTTCCACACAGATACGCAGTATTTT. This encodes CASSFHTDTQYF.

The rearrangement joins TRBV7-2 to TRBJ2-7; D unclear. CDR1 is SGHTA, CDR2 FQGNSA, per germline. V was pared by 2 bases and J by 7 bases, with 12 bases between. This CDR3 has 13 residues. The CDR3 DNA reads TGTGCCAGCAGCTTACAGGCTACCCTTGAGCAGTACTTC. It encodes CASSLQATLEQYF.

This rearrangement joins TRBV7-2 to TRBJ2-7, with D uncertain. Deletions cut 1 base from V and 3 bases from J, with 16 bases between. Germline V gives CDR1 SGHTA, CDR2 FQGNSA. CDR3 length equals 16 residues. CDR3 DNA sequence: TGTGCCAGCAGCTTAGAGTCCGCGGCTGCCCACTACGAGCAGTACTTC. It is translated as CASSLESAAAHYEQYF.

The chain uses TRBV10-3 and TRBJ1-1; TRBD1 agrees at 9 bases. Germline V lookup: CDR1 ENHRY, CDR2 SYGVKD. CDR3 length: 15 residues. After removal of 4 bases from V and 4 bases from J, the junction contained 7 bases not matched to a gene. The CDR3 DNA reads TGTGCCATCAGTGGGACAGGGGAGTTGTTCACTGAAGCTTTCTTT. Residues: CAISGTGELFTEAFF.

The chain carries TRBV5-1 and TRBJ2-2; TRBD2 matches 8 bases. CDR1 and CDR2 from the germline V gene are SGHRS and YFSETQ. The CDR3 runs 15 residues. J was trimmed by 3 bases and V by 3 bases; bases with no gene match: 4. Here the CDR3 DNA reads TGCGCCAGCAGCTCAACTAGCGGAGACACCGGGGAGCTGTTTTTT. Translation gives CASSSTSGDTGELFF.

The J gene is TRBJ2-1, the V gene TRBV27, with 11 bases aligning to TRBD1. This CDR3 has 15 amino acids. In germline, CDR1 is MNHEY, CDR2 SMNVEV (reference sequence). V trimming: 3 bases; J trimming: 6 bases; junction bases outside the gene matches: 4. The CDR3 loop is CASSLDRGLGNEQFF. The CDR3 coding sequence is TGTGCCAGCAGTTTGGACAGGGGGCTTGGCAATGAGCAGTTCTTC.

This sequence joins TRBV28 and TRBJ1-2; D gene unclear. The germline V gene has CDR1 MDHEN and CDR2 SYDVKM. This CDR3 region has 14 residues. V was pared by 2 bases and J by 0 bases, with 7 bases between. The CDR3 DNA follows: TGTGCCAGCAGTTTAAGGCAGACTAACTATGGCTACACCTTC. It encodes CASSLRQTNYGYTF.

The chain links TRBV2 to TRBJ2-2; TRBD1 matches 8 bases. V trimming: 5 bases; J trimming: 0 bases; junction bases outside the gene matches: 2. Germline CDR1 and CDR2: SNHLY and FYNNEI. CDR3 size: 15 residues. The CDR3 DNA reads TGTGCCAGCAGTTTGGACAGGGCGAACACCGGGGAGCTGTTTTTT. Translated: CASSLDRANTGELFF.

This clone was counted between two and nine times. In DNA form, the CDR3 reads TGCGCCAGCCGGGGGCATACTAGTGGGGCAGATACGCAGTATTTT. Translation gives CASRGHTSGADTQYF. The rearrangement joins TRBV5-1 to TRBJ2-3; either TRBD1 or TRBD2 may supply D (6 bases each). Germline-derived CDR1 and CDR2 are SGHRS and YFSETQ. V lost 7 bases and J lost 4, with 19 bases in between. This CDR3 contains 15 residues. Based on the CDR3 plus reference TRBV5-1 and TRBJ2-3, the full variable domain is KAGVTQTPRYLIKTRGQQVTLSCSPISGHRSVSWYQQTPGQGLQFLFEYFSETQRNKGNFPGRFSGRQFSNSRSEMNVSTLELGDSALYLCASRGHTSGADTQYFGPGTRLTVL.

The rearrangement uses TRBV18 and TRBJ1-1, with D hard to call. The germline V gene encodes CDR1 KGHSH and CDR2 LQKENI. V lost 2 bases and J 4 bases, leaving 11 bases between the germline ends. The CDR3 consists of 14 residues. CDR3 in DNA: TGTGCCAGCTCACCAGATTCGGGGAGCACTGAAGCTTTCTTT. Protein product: CASSPDSGSTEAFF.

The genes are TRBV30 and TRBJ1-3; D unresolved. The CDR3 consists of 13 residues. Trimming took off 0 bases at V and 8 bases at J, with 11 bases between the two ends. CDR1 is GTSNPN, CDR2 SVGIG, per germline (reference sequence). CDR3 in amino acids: CAWSVQSRDTIYF. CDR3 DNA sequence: TGTGCCTGGAGTGTACAGTCGCGGGACACCATATATTTT.

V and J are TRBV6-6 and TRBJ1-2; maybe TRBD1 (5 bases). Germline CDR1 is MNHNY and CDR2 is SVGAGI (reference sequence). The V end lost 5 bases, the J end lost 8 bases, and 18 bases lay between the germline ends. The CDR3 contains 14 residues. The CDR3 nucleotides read TGTGCCAGCAGTGTGGTCGGGGGTCCCGGAGGCTACACCTTC. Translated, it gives CASSVVGGPGGYTF.